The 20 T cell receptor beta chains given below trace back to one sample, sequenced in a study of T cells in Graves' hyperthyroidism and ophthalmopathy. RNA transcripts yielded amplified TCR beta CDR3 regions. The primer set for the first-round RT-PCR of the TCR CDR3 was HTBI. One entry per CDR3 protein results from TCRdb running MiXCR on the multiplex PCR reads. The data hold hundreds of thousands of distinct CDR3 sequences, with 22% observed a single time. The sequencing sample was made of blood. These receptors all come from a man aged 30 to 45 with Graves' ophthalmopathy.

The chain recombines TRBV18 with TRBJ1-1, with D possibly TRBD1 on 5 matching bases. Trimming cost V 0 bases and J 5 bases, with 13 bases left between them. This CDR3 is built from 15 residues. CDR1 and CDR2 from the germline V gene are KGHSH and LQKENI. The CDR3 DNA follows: TGTGCCAGCTCACCACCGGAGGGACTGGGGACTGAAGCTTTCTTT. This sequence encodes CASSPPEGLGTEAFF. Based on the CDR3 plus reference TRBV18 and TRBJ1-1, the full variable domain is NAGVMQNPRHLVRRRGQEARLRCSPMKGHSHVYWYRQLPEEGLKFMVYLQKENIIDESGMPKERFSAEFPKEGPSILRIQQVVRGDSAAYFCASSPPEGLGTEAFFGQGTRLTVV.

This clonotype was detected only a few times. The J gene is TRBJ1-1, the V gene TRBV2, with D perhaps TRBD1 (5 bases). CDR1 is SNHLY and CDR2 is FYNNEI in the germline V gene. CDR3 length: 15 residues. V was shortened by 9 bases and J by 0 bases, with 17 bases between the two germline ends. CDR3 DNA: TGTGCCAGTGGGCGGGGAGCAGGGTTGAACACTGAAGCTTTCTTT. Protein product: CASGRGAGLNTEAFF.

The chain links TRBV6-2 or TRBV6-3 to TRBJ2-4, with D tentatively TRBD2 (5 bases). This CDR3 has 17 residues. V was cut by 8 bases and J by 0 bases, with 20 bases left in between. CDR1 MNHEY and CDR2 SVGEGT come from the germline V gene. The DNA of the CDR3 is TGTGCCAGCCTAAGCGGAGCAGGTGCCCTAGCCAAAAACATTCAGTACTTC. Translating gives CASLSGAGALAKNIQYF.

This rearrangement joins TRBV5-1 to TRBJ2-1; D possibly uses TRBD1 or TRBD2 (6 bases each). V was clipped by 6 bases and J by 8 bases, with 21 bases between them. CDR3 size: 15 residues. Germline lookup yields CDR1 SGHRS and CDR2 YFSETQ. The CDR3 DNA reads TGCGCCAGCACCCCAGCTTCTAAGAGGGGGGATGAGCAGTTCTTC. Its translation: CASTPASKRGDEQFF.

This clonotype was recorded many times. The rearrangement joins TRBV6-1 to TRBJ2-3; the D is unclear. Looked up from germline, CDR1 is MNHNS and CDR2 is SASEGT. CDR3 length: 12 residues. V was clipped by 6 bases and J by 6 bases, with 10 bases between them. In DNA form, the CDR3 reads TGTGCCAGCAGGATGATAGGGGATACGCAGTATTTT. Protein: CASRMIGDTQYF.

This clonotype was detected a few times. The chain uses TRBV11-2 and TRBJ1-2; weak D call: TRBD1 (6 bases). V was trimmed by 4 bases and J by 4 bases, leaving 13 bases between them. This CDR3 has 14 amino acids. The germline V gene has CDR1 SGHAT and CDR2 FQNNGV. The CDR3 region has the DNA TGTGCCAGCAGCTCCCCCCGGGACACCTATGGCTACACCTTC. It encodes CASSSPRDTYGYTF.

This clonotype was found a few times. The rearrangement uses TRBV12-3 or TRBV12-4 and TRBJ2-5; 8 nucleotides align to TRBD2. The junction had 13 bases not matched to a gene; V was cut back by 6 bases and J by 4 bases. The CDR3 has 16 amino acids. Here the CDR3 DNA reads TGTGCCAGCAGAGAAGGAACCGGGGGGGCCGGAGAGACCCAGTACTTC. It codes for CASREGTGGAGETQYF.

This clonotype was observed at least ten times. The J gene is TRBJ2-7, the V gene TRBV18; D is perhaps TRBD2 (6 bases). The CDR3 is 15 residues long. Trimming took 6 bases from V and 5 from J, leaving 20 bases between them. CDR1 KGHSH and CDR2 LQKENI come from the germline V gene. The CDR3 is CASSTEGGVGDEQYF. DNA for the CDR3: TGTGCCAGCTCCACGGAAGGAGGGGTTGGAGACGAGCAGTACTTC.

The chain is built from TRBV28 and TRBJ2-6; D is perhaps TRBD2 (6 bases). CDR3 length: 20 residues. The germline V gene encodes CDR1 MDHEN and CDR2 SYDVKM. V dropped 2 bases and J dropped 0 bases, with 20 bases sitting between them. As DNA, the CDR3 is TGTGCCAGCAGTTTAGCGGGGACCCGATCTGCCGGCTCTGGGGCCAACGTCCTGACTTTC. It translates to CASSLAGTRSAGSGANVLTF.

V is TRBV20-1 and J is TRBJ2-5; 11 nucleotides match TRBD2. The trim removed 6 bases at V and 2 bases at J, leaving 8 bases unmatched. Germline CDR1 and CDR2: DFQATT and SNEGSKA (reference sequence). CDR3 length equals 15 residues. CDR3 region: CSALRLAGQQETQYF. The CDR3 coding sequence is TGCAGTGCCTTGAGACTAGCGGGACAACAAGAGACCCAGTACTTC.

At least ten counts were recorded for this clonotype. Written as DNA, the CDR3 is TGCAGTGCTAGAGATCCCGGGCGGAGGGAAACCGAGCAGTACTTC. This gives the protein CSARDPGRRETEQYF. The chain recombines TRBV20-1 with TRBJ2-7; perhaps TRBD2 as D (6 bases). The CDR3 loop spans 15 amino acids. CDR1 is DFQATT, CDR2 SNEGSKA, per germline (reference sequence). Deletions cut 0 bases from V and 6 bases from J, with 18 bases between.

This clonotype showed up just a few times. The CDR3 region has the DNA TGTGCCAGCAGCTTCGGGACTAGCGTCTACAATGAGCAGTTCTTC. Translated, it gives CASSFGTSVYNEQFF. The chain recombines TRBV7-3 with TRBJ2-1; 10 bases fit TRBD2. Germline CDR1 SGHTA, CDR2 FQGTGA. Trimming took 3 bases from V and 3 from J; bases not matched to a gene: 2. The CDR3 totals 15 residues.

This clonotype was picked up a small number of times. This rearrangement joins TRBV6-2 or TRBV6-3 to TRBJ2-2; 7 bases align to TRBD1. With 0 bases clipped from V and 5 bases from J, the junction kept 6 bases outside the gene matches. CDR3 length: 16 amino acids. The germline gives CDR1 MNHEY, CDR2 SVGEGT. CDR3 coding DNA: TGTGCCAGCAGTTACTCAGCAGGGGGTGGAACCGGGGAGCTGTTTTTT. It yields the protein CASSYSAGGGTGELFF.

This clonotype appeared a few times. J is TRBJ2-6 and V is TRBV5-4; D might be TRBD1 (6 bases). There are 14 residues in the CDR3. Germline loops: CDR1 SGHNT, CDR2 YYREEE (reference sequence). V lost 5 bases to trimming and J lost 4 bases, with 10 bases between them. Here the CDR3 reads CASRSGAGANVLTF. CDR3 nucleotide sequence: TGTGCCAGCAGGTCAGGGGCGGGGGCCAACGTCCTGACTTTC. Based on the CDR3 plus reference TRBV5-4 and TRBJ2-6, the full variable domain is ETGVTQSPTHLIKTRGQQVTLRCSSQSGHNTVSWYQQALGQGPQFIFQYYREEENGRGNFPPRFSGLQFPNYSSELNVNALELDDSALYLCASRSGAGANVLTFGAGSRLTVL.

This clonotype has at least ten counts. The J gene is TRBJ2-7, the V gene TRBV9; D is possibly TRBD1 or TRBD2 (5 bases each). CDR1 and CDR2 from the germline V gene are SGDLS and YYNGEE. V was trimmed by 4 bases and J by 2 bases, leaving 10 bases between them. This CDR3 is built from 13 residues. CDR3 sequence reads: CASSRDGPYEQYF. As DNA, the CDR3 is TGTGCCAGCAGCCGGGACGGACCCTACGAGCAGTACTTC.

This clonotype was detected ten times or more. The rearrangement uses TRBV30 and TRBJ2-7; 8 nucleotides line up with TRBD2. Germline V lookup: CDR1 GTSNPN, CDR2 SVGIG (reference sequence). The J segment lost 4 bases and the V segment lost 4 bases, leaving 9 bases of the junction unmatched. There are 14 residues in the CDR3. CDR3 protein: CAWTLKGGRYEQYF. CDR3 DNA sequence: TGTGCCTGGACCCTTAAGGGCGGGAGGTACGAGCAGTACTTC.

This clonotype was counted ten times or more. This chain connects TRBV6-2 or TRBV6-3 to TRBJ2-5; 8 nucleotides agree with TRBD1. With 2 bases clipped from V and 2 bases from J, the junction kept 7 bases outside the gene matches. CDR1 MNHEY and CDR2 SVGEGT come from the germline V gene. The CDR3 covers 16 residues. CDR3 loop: CASSYGAGTGQETQYF. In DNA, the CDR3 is TGTGCCAGCAGTTACGGCGCCGGGACAGGACAAGAGACCCAGTACTTC.

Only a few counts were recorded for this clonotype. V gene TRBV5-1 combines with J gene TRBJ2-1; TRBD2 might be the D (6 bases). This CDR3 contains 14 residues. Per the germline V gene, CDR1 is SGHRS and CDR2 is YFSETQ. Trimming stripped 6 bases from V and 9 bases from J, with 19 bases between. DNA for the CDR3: TGCGCCAGCACCTCAGGAGGGCAAAACGGTGAGCAGTTCTTC. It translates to CASTSGGQNGEQFF.

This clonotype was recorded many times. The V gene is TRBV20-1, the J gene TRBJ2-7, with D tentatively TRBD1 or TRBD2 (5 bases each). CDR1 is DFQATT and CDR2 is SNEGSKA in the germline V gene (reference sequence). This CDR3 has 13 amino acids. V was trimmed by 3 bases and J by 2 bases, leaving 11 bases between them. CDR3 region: CSASEGQTYEQYF. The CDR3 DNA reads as TGCAGTGCTAGTGAGGGGCAGACCTACGAGCAGTACTTC.

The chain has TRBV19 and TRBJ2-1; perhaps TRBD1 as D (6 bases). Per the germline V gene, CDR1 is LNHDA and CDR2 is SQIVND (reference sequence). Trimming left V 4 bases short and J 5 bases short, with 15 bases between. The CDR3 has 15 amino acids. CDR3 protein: CASSRTGQIDNEQFF. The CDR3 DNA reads TGTGCCAGTAGTAGGACTGGACAGATTGACAATGAGCAGTTCTTC.